This T cell receptor beta chain was recorded in a study of identical twins. Study-level findings and limits: The study reached conclusions through statistical analysis that was cross-sectional, not following the same donors. Fewer insertions characterized abundant cord blood beta clonotypes, whereas memory repertoires showed none.

After template switching added a universal primer site, the resulting cDNA carried unique molecular identifiers. TCRdb passed the 5' RACE reads through MiXCR, listing each CDR3 protein once. The sample contains 400,000 to 600,000 distinct CDR3 sequences, 20% to 25% of which appear only once. Trimming cost V 5 bases and J 6 bases, with 16 bases left between them. The V gene's germline CDR1 is DFQATT and CDR2 SNEGSKA (reference sequence). The CDR3 runs 14 residues. This clonotype turned up a few times. Its target is unknown. These data also formed part of another study, on yellow fever vaccine responses in identical twins. That report adds: Vaccine-induced T cell responses in twins were reportedly observed to appear partly convergent, partly personalized.

This clonotype originated in a woman aged 18-29 years in good health. Source material: CD4+ T cells sorted from blood. The J gene is TRBJ1-4, the V gene TRBV20-1; D is unclear. The DNA for the CDR3 is TGCAGTGCTTATTCGTGGCCTGCCCATGAAAAACTGTTTTTT. Its translation: CSAYSWPAHEKLFF.